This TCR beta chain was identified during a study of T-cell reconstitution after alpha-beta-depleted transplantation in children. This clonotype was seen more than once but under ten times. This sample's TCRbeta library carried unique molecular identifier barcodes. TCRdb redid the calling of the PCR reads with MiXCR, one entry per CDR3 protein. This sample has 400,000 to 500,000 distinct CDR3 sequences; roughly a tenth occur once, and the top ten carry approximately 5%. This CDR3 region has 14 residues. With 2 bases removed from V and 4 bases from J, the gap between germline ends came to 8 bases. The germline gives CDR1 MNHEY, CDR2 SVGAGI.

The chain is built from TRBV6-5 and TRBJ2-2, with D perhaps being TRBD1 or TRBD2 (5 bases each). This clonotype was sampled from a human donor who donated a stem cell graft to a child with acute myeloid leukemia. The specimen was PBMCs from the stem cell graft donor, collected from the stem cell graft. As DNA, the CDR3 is TGTGCCAGCAGTTACGGGGGTAGCACCGGGGAGCTGTTTTTT. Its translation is CASSYGGSTGELFF.